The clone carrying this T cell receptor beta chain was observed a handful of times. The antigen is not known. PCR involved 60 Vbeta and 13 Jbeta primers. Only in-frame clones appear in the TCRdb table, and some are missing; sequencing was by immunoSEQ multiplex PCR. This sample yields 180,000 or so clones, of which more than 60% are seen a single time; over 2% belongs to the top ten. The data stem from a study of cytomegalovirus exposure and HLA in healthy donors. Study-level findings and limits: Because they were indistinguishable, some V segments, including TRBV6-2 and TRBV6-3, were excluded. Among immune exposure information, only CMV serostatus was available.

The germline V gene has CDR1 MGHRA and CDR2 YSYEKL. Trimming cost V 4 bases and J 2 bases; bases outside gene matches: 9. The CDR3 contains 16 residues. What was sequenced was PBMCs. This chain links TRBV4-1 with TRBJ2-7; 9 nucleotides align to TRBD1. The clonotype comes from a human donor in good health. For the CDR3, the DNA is TGCGCCAGCAGCCCCGGACAGGGGCCGCTTCCCTACGAGCAGTACTTC. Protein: CASSPGQGPLPYEQYF.